The clone carrying this T cell receptor beta chain was observed a handful of times. V lost 3 bases and J 0 bases, leaving 12 bases between the germline ends. This CDR3 spans 17 amino acids. The germline CDR1 and CDR2 sequences are MNHEY and SVGAGI. The data stem from a study of blood T cells in healthy people across ages. A second PCR, run for 7 to 11 cycles, used a sample-barcoded 5' primer plus a J-beta primer mix. One entry per CDR3 protein, called by TCRdb with MiXCR from the 5' RACE reads. The table records 550,000 to 800,000 distinct CDR3 sequences, around 20% of them present only once. This sequence joins TRBV6-5 and TRBJ1-6; the D is unclear. Sequencing was carried out using blood. The origin of this receptor is a man between 65 and 79 years old in good health. In DNA, the CDR3 is TGTGCCAGCAGTTATGGGCAGATGAGCTCCTATAATTCACCCCTCCACTTT. Translating gives CASSYGQMSSYNSPLHF.